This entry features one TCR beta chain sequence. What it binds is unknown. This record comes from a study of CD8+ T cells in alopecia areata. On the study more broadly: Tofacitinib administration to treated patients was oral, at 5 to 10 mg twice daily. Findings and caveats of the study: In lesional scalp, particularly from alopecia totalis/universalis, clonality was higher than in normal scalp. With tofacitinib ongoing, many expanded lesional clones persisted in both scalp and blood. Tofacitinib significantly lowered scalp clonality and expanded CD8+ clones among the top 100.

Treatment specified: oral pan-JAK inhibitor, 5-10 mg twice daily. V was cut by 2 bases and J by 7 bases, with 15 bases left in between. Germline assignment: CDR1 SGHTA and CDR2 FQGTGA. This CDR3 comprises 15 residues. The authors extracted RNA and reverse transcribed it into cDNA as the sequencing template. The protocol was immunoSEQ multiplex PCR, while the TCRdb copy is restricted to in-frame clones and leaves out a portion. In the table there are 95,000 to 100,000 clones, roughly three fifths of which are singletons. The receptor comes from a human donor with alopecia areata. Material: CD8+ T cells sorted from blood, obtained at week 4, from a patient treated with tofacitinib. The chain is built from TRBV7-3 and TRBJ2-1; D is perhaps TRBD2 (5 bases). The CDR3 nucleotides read TGTGCCAGCAGCTTATTCCTGACGGGATGGAATGAGCAGTTCTTC. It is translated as CASSLFLTGWNEQFF.